The present entry profiles one T cell receptor beta chain with its context. TCRdb independently ran MiXCR on the RACE reads; one entry per CDR3 protein. The sample lists around 200,000 distinct CDR3 sequences; about 22% were seen once. Trimming stripped 2 bases from V and 2 bases from J, with 9 bases between. Germline CDR1 and CDR2: SGHTA and FQGNSA. This CDR3 comprises 15 residues. This specimen comes from a study of human T cells and chemical hapten exposure. Study as a whole: The patch tests put 0.01% DPC on the skin of the upper back and were read 6 days later.

Time point noted: patch test 3, about 24 weeks after DPC sensitization. The treatment denotes: therapeutic diphenylcyclopropenone sensitization with weekly scalp DPC. This receptor was identified in a woman in her thirties or forties with alopecia areata. Some clones in this sample may be carry-over from other donors' samples. The input for sequencing was whole blood, taken in connection with sensitization to the hapten diphenylcyclopropenone (DPC). The chain links TRBV7-2 to TRBJ1-4; no clear D gene. CDR3: CASSLLGLTNEKLFF. In DNA, the CDR3 is TGTGCCAGCAGCTTACTAGGGCTCACTAATGAAAAACTGTTTTTT.